Listed below are T cell receptor beta chains from one sample, sequenced in a study of OX40 agonist ivuxolimab in advanced cancers. Measured with immunoSEQ multiplex PCR; TCRdb has only the in-frame clones, and not every one. The data hold about 130,000 clones, with 85% to 95% observed a single time. The source was CD4+ or CD8+ T cells sorted from blood, collected in a trial of the OX40 agonist ivuxolimab. The receptors were gathered from an adult with an advanced solid tumor such as melanoma, head and neck, liver or kidney cancer. Both conserved end residues are part of each CDR3. Each record gives: V gene, clone size, J gene, D gene, CDR3 protein, CDR3 DNA. The D gene is left open where the match is weak. Clone size, where shown, is once, few, many, or a class for clones that have expanded.

TRBV15,once,TRBJ1-2,-,CATSRELGYNYGYTF,TGTGCCACCAGCAGAGAATTGGGGTACAACTATGGCTACACCTTC
TRBV19,-,TRBJ1-1,-,CASGRARTNTEAFF,TGTGCCAGTGGCAGAGCCCGGACGAACACTGAAGCTTTCTTT
TRBV5-1,-,TRBJ2-5,-,CASSLGELLGETQYF,TGCGCCAGCAGCTTGGGGGAACTACTCGGAGAGACCCAGTACTTC
TRBV5-1,-,TRBJ1-4,-,CASSSSATNEKLFF,TGCGCCAGCAGCTCCTCTGCAACTAATGAAAAACTGTTTTTT
TRBV14,-,TRBJ1-2,-,CASSQDLGQARDGYTF,TGTGCCAGCAGCCAAGATTTGGGGCAGGCCAGGGATGGCTACACCTTC
TRBV5-4,-,TRBJ2-7,-,CASSGNRGGGSYEQYF,TGTGCCAGCAGCGGAAACAGGGGAGGAGGCTCCTACGAGCAGTACTTC
TRBV7-2,-,TRBJ2-2,-,CASSLAGGGGTGELFF,TGTGCCAGCAGCTTAGCAGGGGGCGGAGGGACCGGGGAGCTGTTTTTT
TRBV7-8,-,TRBJ1-1,TRBD1,CASSRGQGTGTEAFF,TGTGCCAGCAGCAGGGGACAGGGGACCGGCACTGAAGCTTTCTTT
TRBV15,-,TRBJ2-1,TRBD1,CATSRVGAGGYNEQFF,TGTGCCACCAGCAGAGTGGGGGCAGGGGGCTACAATGAGCAGTTCTTC
TRBV7-9,-,TRBJ2-5,-,CASSLVLGPKTQYF,TGTGCCAGCAGCTTAGTTCTGGGACCCAAGACCCAGTACTTC
TRBV7-8,-,TRBJ1-4,-,CASSPGLGEKLFF,TGTGCCAGCAGCCCTGGACTAGGTGAAAAACTGTTTTTT
TRBV28,-,TRBJ2-2,-,CASSLYQNTGELFF,TGTGCCAGCAGTTTATATCAGAACACCGGGGAGCTGTTTTTT
TRBV29-1,once,TRBJ2-3,-,CSGGVADTQYF,TGCAGCGGGGGCGTAGCAGATACGCAGTATTTT
TRBV14,once,TRBJ1-4,-,CASTPPSEKLFF,TGTGCCAGCACCCCCCCAAGTGAAAAACTGTTTTTT
TRBV19,-,TRBJ1-1,-,CASSVLHQGFYTEAFF,TGTGCCAGTAGTGTCCTCCACCAGGGATTTTACACTGAAGCTTTCTTT
TRBV5-1,-,TRBJ2-6,-,CASSLGQGAGANVLTF,TGCGCCAGCAGCTTAGGCCAGGGAGCTGGGGCCAACGTCCTGACTTTC
TRBV6-6,-,TRBJ2-7,-,CASSHDPLTYEQYF,TGTGCCAGCAGTCACGACCCCCTAACCTACGAGCAGTACTTC
TRBV28,-,TRBJ2-1,TRBD1,CASSPGTGFLEQFF,TGTGCCAGCAGCCCCGGGACAGGGTTCTTGGAGCAGTTCTTC
TRBV4-2,once,TRBJ2-1,TRBD2,CASSHITSGRGEQFF,TGTGCCAGCAGCCACATTACTAGCGGGAGGGGTGAGCAGTTCTTC
TRBV6-5,-,TRBJ1-5,-,CASSYRQVGNQPQHF,TGTGCCAGCAGTTACAGACAGGTGGGGAATCAGCCCCAGCATTTT
TRBV6-1,-,TRBJ2-7,-,CASSVGKYEQYF,TGTGCCAGCAGTGTGGGTAAATACGAGCAGTACTTC
TRBV30,-,TRBJ2-5,-,CAWSVRAESAQYF,TGTGCCTGGAGTGTACGGGCGGAGTCGGCCCAGTACTTC
TRBV7-8,-,TRBJ1-1,-,CASSLSGGNEAFF,TGTGCCAGCAGCTTGAGTGGGGGGAATGAAGCTTTCTTT
TRBV7-2,-,TRBJ1-2,-,CASSSTLSNYGYTF,TGTGCCAGCAGCTCGACACTTTCTAACTATGGCTACACCTTC
TRBV7-3,-,TRBJ2-2,TRBD2,CASSLGLAGAANTGELFF,TGTGCCAGCAGCTTAGGGCTAGCGGGAGCGGCGAACACCGGGGAGCTGTTTTTT
TRBV27,-,TRBJ2-7,TRBD2,CASSLQASGTTTKQYF,TGTGCCAGCAGTTTACAGGCTAGCGGGACGACTACCAAGCAGTACTTC
TRBV4-3,-,TRBJ2-1,TRBD2,CASSQDSTSGTYNEQFF,TGCGCCAGCAGCCAAGATAGCACTAGCGGGACCTACAATGAGCAGTTCTTC
TRBV5-1,-,TRBJ1-5,-,CASSFAGGQPQHF,TGCGCCAGCAGCTTCGCCGGGGGCCAGCCCCAGCATTTT
TRBV4-1,-,TRBJ2-5,-,CASSKPGAGVGEQYF,TGCGCCAGCAGCAAACCTGGGGCAGGGGTAGGGGAGCAGTACTTC
TRBV30,-,TRBJ1-1,-,CAWSFSGGQAFF,TGTGCCTGGAGTTTTTCGGGGGGCCAAGCTTTCTTT
TRBV7-3,-,TRBJ2-7,TRBD2,CASSLGTSPSEQYF,TGTGCCAGCAGCTTAGGGACTAGCCCTAGCGAGCAGTACTTC
TRBV5-1,once,TRBJ2-7,-,CASSLSPGAYEQYF,TGCGCCAGCAGCTTATCACCAGGGGCCTACGAGCAGTACTTC
TRBV7-2,few,TRBJ2-1,TRBD2,CASSLVHDPSRTSGMWQFF,TGTGCCAGCAGCTTAGTACACGACCCATCCCGGACTAGCGGGATGTGGCAGTTCTTC
TRBV5-4,-,TRBJ2-2,TRBD2,CASSPPGASGNRCTGELFF,TGTGCCAGCAGCCCCCCCGGGGCTAGCGGGAATCGCTGCACCGGGGAGCTGTTTTTT
TRBV7-9,-,TRBJ2-5,TRBD1,CASSGTGRGETQYF,TGTGCCAGCAGTGGGACAGGGCGGGGAGAGACCCAGTACTTC
TRBV5-4,-,TRBJ1-1,-,CASSWEGVNTEAFF,TGTGCCAGCAGCTGGGAGGGAGTGAACACTGAAGCTTTCTTT
TRBV6-1,-,TRBJ1-2,-,CASSGGGGVYGYTF,TGTGCCAGCAGTGGGGGCGGAGGCGTCTATGGCTACACCTTC
TRBV6-1,-,TRBJ1-1,-,CAGTGQQNTEAFF,TGTGCCGGAACGGGGCAGCAGAACACTGAAGCTTTCTTT
TRBV28,-,TRBJ2-7,-,CASSLRSLTYEQYF,TGTGCCAGCAGTTTACGCAGCCTAACCTACGAGCAGTACTTC
TRBV28,-,TRBJ2-7,TRBD2,CASSLPFGLAEIYEQYF,TGTGCCAGCAGTTTACCCTTCGGACTAGCGGAAATCTACGAGCAGTACTTC
TRBV11-2,-,TRBJ2-1,-,CASSFQGYNEQFF,TGTGCCAGCAGCTTCCAGGGGTACAATGAGCAGTTCTTC
TRBV19,-,TRBJ1-6,TRBD1,CASSAQTGVPLHF,TGTGCCAGTAGTGCCCAAACAGGGGTACCCCTCCACTTT
TRBV19,-,TRBJ2-7,-,CASRDGAYEQYF,TGTGCCAGTCGGGACGGAGCCTACGAGCAGTACTTC
TRBV28,-,TRBJ2-1,TRBD2,CASSSRLAGAYNEQFF,TGTGCCAGCAGTTCTAGACTAGCGGGAGCCTACAATGAGCAGTTCTTC
TRBV19,few,TRBJ1-5,TRBD1,CASTLSRTGNQPQHF,TGTGCCAGTACCCTATCCAGGACAGGGAATCAGCCCCAGCATTTT
TRBV5-6,once,TRBJ2-7,TRBD2,CASSAIAGSLALSYEQYF,TGTGCCAGCAGCGCCATAGCGGGGTCGTTGGCCCTTTCCTACGAGCAGTACTTC
TRBV6-5,-,TRBJ2-7,-,CASSREYEQYF,TGTGCCAGCAGTAGAGAATACGAGCAGTACTTC
TRBV5-6,-,TRBJ1-4,TRBD1,CASSQKTGTNEKLFF,TGTGCCAGCAGCCAGAAGACAGGGACTAATGAAAAACTGTTTTTT
TRBV6-5,-,TRBJ1-2,-,CASSYSMSEGGYTF,TGTGCCAGCAGTTACTCGATGTCGGAGGGGGGCTACACCTTC
TRBV7-9,-,TRBJ1-5,-,CASSLVNQPQHF,TGTGCCAGCAGCTTAGTAAATCAGCCCCAGCATTTT